The entry below gives a single TCR beta chain sequence along with its context. The antigen is undetermined. This entry comes from a study of cytomegalovirus exposure and HLA in healthy donors. Study-level findings and limits: As confirmed in vitro, three CMV-associated chains were specific for CMV antigens. Sequencing had likely introduced a cluster of highly shared sequence variants as an artifact. A later analysis linked a missense variant in DCLRE1C to the trimming of TCR beta V and J genes.

The germline V gene encodes CDR1 SGHRS and CDR2 YFSETQ. V lost 4 bases and J 5 bases, leaving 18 bases between the germline ends. This CDR3 has 15 residues. PCR primers comprised 60 Vbeta and 13 Jbeta primers. Source study methods: There were about 80 million unique TCR beta chains by a later count, and some 10 million of them were shared. Profiling relied on immunoSEQ multiplex PCR, and the TCRdb table lists in-frame clones only, not all of them. From that table come the V and J calls and clone size; the DNA was used to work out D and trimming. The table shows 200,000 to 250,000 clones, with 82% occurring only once.

The chain joins TRBV5-1 to TRBJ1-1; D unclear. The receptor was derived from a woman aged 40 to 49 in good health and CMV-seropositive. Sequencing used PBMCs. The CDR3 sequence is CASSGEGPGITEAFF. Written as DNA, the CDR3 is TGCGCCAGCAGCGGGGAAGGACCCGGGATAACTGAAGCTTTCTTT.